The T cell receptor (beta chain) under discussion was sequenced for a study of post-analysis software for immune sequencing data. The wider study: Patients with relapsing-remitting, secondary progressive and progressive-relapsing multiple sclerosis courses were all represented.

The J segment lost 5 bases and the V segment lost 5 bases, leaving 11 bases of the junction unmatched. This CDR3 region has 15 residues. CDR1 DFQATT and CDR2 SNEGSKA come from the germline V gene (reference sequence). In regard to this clonotype: Its antigen is still unknown.

Libraries were made from TCR beta cDNA, and they carried unique molecular identifiers. Once about 0.85 to 11 million T cells were used, hundreds of thousands of cDNA molecules resulted. TCRdb analysed the PCR reads with MiXCR anew, one entry per CDR3 protein. This repertoire shows more than 500,000 distinct CDR3 sequences, around 31% found once; its top ten account for about 5.6%. Study-wide findings and caveats: Relative to controls, patients with multiple sclerosis showed significantly lower normalized Chao1 diversity. Higher frequency in patients than in controls was seen for roughly five TRBV segments, with TRBV5-6, TRBV5-1 and TRBV20-1 among them.

The V gene is TRBV20-1, the J gene TRBJ2-3, with 9 bases identical to TRBD2. Sequenced material: blood. The sequence came from a girl aged 2-17 years with multiple sclerosis. The CDR3 here is CSAAGSGGRLDTQYF. Written as DNA, the CDR3 is TGCAGTGCTGCTGGTAGCGGGGGCCGGCTAGATACGCAGTATTTT.